This T cell receptor (beta chain) was obtained from a study of CD8 T cells in ankylosing spondylitis. The sample holds many counts of this clonotype. Its target is unknown. Overall study results and limits: Within ankylosing spondylitis blood, a TCR beta motif made up of roughly eight highly homologous variants appeared to be characteristic.

TCRdb fed the 5' RACE reads into MiXCR, producing one record per CDR3 protein. The sample lists 200,000 to 250,000 distinct CDR3 sequences; 6% to 8.5% were seen once. The CDR3 has 15 residues. Losses at the gene ends were 10 bases for V and 0 bases for J; bases not matched to a gene: 8. Germline V gives CDR1 MDHEN, CDR2 SYDVKM. The sequence was collected from a male donor with ankylosing spondylitis. Input material: blood, either unsorted or a sorted T cell fraction (not recorded which). The chain combines TRBV28 with TRBJ2-7, with 11 bases lining up with TRBD2. Written as DNA, the CDR3 is TGTGCCACTTTAGCGGGAGGGCCGAGCTCCTACGAGCAGTACTTC. The encoded protein is CATLAGGPSSYEQYF.